This TCR beta chain derives from a study of human T cells and chemical hapten exposure. Study details: All through the roughly 26-week study, the scalp of each patient received diphenylcyclopropenone doses weekly.

TCRdb reprocessed the RACE reads via MiXCR and lists one record per CDR3 protein. The sample lists about 250,000 distinct CDR3 sequences, 7.5% to 9% occurring once. As for time point: pre-sensitization, week 0. Sample treatment: therapeutic diphenylcyclopropenone sensitization with weekly scalp DPC. The CDR3 is 17 residues long. CDR1 is MNHNS and CDR2 is SASEGT in the germline V gene. The J segment lost 5 bases and the V segment lost 8 bases, leaving 17 bases of the junction unmatched. The receptor's source is a man aged 18 to 29 with alopecia areata. Some clones in this sample may be carry-over from other donors' samples. The chain couples TRBV6-1 to TRBJ2-3; TRBD2 matches at 9 bases. The specimen was whole blood, collected in connection with sensitization to the hapten diphenylcyclopropenone (DPC). The CDR3 loop reads CASGKSGGPPLKDTQYF. The CDR3 coding sequence is TGTGCCAGCGGAAAGAGCGGGGGGCCTCCACTCAAAGATACGCAGTATTTT.